These T cell receptor beta chains were read from a single sample in a study of T cells in Graves' hyperthyroidism and ophthalmopathy. TCRdb processed the multiplex PCR reads anew with MiXCR; each CDR3 protein has one entry. The sample holds 550,000 to 600,000 distinct CDR3 sequences; 46% are singletons and the top ten take under 20%. The material sequenced was peripheral blood or thyroid tissue (not recorded which). Receptor source: an adult woman with Graves' disease, either hyperthyroidism or ophthalmopathy (not recorded which). Both conserved end residues are part of each CDR3. Fields, in order: V gene, J gene, CDR3 length, D gene, clone size, CDR3 DNA, CDR3 protein. D genes are given only for firm matches. Clone size is stated in some rows and not others, as once, few, many or a class when expanded.

V: TRBV7-9; J: TRBJ1-5; length: 14; D: -; size: many; DNA: TGTGCCAGCAGCTTAGATTGGGGCAATCAGCCCCAGCATTTT; CDR3: CASSLDWGNQPQHF
V: TRBV7-6; J: TRBJ1-2; length: 15; D: -; size: -; DNA: TGTGCCAGCAGCTTAAGACTAGCGGGGGGCTATGGCTACACCTTC; CDR3: CASSLRLAGGYGYTF
V: TRBV10-3; J: TRBJ2-5; length: 17; D: TRBD2; size: -; DNA: TGTGCCACCAGTGATCCTGTAGCGGGAGATGGGGGAGAGACCCAGTACTTC; CDR3: CATSDPVAGDGGETQYF
V: TRBV19; J: TRBJ1-5; length: 13; D: -; size: -; DNA: TGTGCCAGCCAAAAGGGGACGTATCAGCCCCAGCATTTT; CDR3: CASQKGTYQPQHF
V: TRBV15; J: TRBJ1-1; length: 19; D: TRBD1; size: -; DNA: TGTGCCACCAGCAGAGTATTTTGGTGGCGACAGGGGAGGAACACTGAAGCTTTCTTT; CDR3: CATSRVFWWRQGRNTEAFF
V: TRBV19; J: TRBJ2-2; length: 15; D: -; size: many; DNA: TGTGCCGGTCGGACTCCAGACGGGAACACCGGGGAGCTGTTTTTT; CDR3: CAGRTPDGNTGELFF
V: TRBV2; J: TRBJ1-2; length: 16; D: TRBD1; size: once; DNA: TGTGCCAGCAGTGCGATACCGGGACAGGGGGCTGGGGGCTACACCTTC; CDR3: CASSAIPGQGAGGYTF
V: TRBV3-1; J: TRBJ2-2; length: 15; D: TRBD2; size: -; DNA: TGTGCCAGCAGACAACTAGCGGGAGTTACCGGGGAGCTGTTTTTT; CDR3: CASRQLAGVTGELFF
V: TRBV11-2; J: TRBJ2-5; length: 15; D: TRBD2; size: many; DNA: TGTGCCAGCAGCTTTGGACTAGCGAGGTGGGAGACCCAGTACTTC; CDR3: CASSFGLARWETQYF
V: TRBV15; J: TRBJ1-1; length: 14; D: -; size: -; DNA: TGTGCCACCAGCAGAGGTAGCAGAGTCTATGAAGCTTTCTTT; CDR3: CATSRGSRVYEAFF
V: TRBV29-1; J: TRBJ2-1; length: 13; D: TRBD2; size: -; DNA: TGCAGCTTAACTAGCGGGAGGCGAAATGAGCAGTTCTTC; CDR3: CSLTSGRRNEQFF
V: TRBV20-1; J: TRBJ2-5; length: 14; D: -; size: -; DNA: TGCAGTGCTAGAGATAGCTCGGGCAATCAGCCCCAGTACTTC; CDR3: CSARDSSGNQPQYF
V: TRBV15; J: TRBJ1-4; length: 15; D: TRBD1; size: -; DNA: TGTGCCACCAGCAGAGAAGACACAGGGGCGGATAAACTGTTTTTT; CDR3: CATSREDTGADKLFF
V: TRBV7-3; J: TRBJ1-6; length: 13; D: -; size: -; DNA: TGTGCCAGCAGCTTAGCCCTAGATTCACCCCTCCACTTT; CDR3: CASSLALDSPLHF
V: TRBV18; J: TRBJ1-2; length: 14; D: TRBD1; size: few; DNA: TGTGCCAGCTCATACGGGACAGGCCCTAGGGGCTACACCTTC; CDR3: CASSYGTGPRGYTF
V: TRBV7-2; J: TRBJ1-1; length: 14; D: -; size: many; DNA: TGTGCCAGCAGCTTATTTCCCGGGAACACTGAAGCTTTCTTT; CDR3: CASSLFPGNTEAFF
V: TRBV24-1; J: TRBJ2-3; length: 16; D: -; size: many; DNA: TGTGCCACCAGTGATTTGGGCAGCATACCATCAGATACGCAGTATTTT; CDR3: CATSDLGSIPSDTQYF
V: TRBV10-3; J: TRBJ2-5; length: 13; D: -; size: -; DNA: TGTGCCATCAGCCAGACTCATCAAGAGACCCAGTACTTC; CDR3: CAISQTHQETQYF
V: TRBV20-1; J: TRBJ2-7; length: 15; D: TRBD1; size: -; DNA: TGCAGTGCTAGTGGTAACAGGGGGGATTCCTACGAGCAGTACTTC; CDR3: CSASGNRGDSYEQYF
V: TRBV2; J: TRBJ2-5; length: 17; D: TRBD1; size: many; DNA: TGTGCCAGCAGTGAAGCACGGACAGGGGGCGGGAGAGAGACCCAGTACTTC; CDR3: CASSEARTGGGRETQYF
V: TRBV7-2; J: TRBJ2-1; length: 15; D: TRBD2; size: -; DNA: TGTGCCAGCAGCTTAGCGCTAGCGGGATTGAATGAGCAGTTCTTC; CDR3: CASSLALAGLNEQFF
V: TRBV4-1; J: TRBJ1-1; length: 13; D: -; size: many; DNA: TGCGCCAGCAGCCAGCAGGGGTTCACTGAAGCTTTCTTT; CDR3: CASSQQGFTEAFF
V: TRBV15; J: TRBJ2-1; length: 14; D: -; size: few; DNA: TGTGCCACCAGATTCGAGCTCCACTACAATGAGCAGTTCTTC; CDR3: CATRFELHYNEQFF
V: TRBV10-3; J: TRBJ2-6; length: 14; D: -; size: -; DNA: TGTGCCATCAAATCCGGGACAGGGGCCAACGTCCTGACTTTC; CDR3: CAIKSGTGANVLTF
V: TRBV7-2; J: TRBJ1-6; length: 13; D: TRBD1; size: -; DNA: TGTGCCAGCAGCTTTCGACAGGGAGCCTCCCTCCACTTT; CDR3: CASSFRQGASLHF
V: TRBV29-1; J: TRBJ1-2; length: 11; D: -; size: many; DNA: TGCAGCGTTGTAGAGGGGGGAGGCTACACCTTC; CDR3: CSVVEGGGYTF
V: TRBV19; J: TRBJ1-1; length: 14; D: -; size: many; DNA: TGTGCCAGTAGTATCGGAGGGAGAGTAGCTGAAGCTTTCTTT; CDR3: CASSIGGRVAEAFF
V: TRBV2; J: TRBJ1-4; length: 12; D: TRBD1; size: -; DNA: TGTGCCAGCAGCAAGGGGGCTGAAAAACTGTTTTTT; CDR3: CASSKGAEKLFF
V: TRBV20-1; J: TRBJ2-7; length: 15; D: -; size: many; DNA: TGCAGTGCTAGAGCCCTCCTGACTAGTACCTACGAGCAGTACTTC; CDR3: CSARALLTSTYEQYF
V: TRBV10-3; J: TRBJ2-2; length: 13; D: -; size: -; DNA: TGTGCCATCACCCCGGGAAGCGCCGGGGAGCTGTTTTTT; CDR3: CAITPGSAGELFF
V: TRBV11-3; J: TRBJ2-7; length: 16; D: -; size: -; DNA: TGTGCCAGCAGCCACACCAGCGTGGACTCCCAAGTCGAGCAGTACTTC; CDR3: CASSHTSVDSQVEQYF
V: TRBV19; J: TRBJ1-1; length: 15; D: -; size: -; DNA: TGTGCCAGTAGTAACCCAGGACAGACGAACACTGAAGCTTTCTTT; CDR3: CASSNPGQTNTEAFF
V: TRBV7-8; J: TRBJ2-5; length: 12; D: TRBD2; size: few; DNA: TGTGCCAGCAGCTATAGCGGGAGGGCCCAGTACTTC; CDR3: CASSYSGRAQYF
V: TRBV7-9; J: TRBJ1-2; length: 12; D: -; size: few; DNA: TGTGCTAGAGACGAGGGCCGGTATGGCTACACCTTC; CDR3: CARDEGRYGYTF
V: TRBV25-1; J: TRBJ2-2; length: 14; D: -; size: -; DNA: TGTGCCAGACGACCTTTGACGAACACCGGGGAGCTGTTTTTT; CDR3: CARRPLTNTGELFF
V: TRBV6-4; J: TRBJ1-4; length: 15; D: -; size: -; DNA: TGTGCCAGCAGTGACTCGACGGTAATGAATGAAAAACTGTTTTTT; CDR3: CASSDSTVMNEKLFF